These 30 T cell receptor beta chains share one sample of origin, sequenced in a study of blood T cell repertoires in COVID-19. Assay: immunoSEQ multiplex PCR; the TCRdb copy retains only in-frame clones and omits some. The data show roughly 340,000 clones, with about nine tenths seen just once and about 6.3% held by the top ten. Sequenced: peripheral blood. The receptors derive from a woman between 45 and 60 years old with COVID-19, enrolled during active disease.

CDR3 loop: CASSQGDRGSSSYNEQFF. The CDR3 DNA is TGCGCCAGCAGCCAGGGAGACAGGGGCAGTAGCTCCTACAATGAGCAGTTCTTC. The chain is built from TRBV4-1 and TRBJ2-1, with 8 bases that match TRBD1. After removal of 3 bases from V and 0 bases from J, the junction contained 10 bases not matched to a gene. The CDR3 runs 18 residues. Germline V gene data show CDR1 as MGHRA and CDR2 as YSYEKL.

This chain connects TRBV27 to TRBJ1-1, with D perhaps matching TRBD1 (5 bases). V shed 3 bases and J shed 4 bases, with 12 bases lying between them. Germline assignment: CDR1 MNHEY and CDR2 SMNVEV (reference sequence). This CDR3 has 14 residues. The CDR3 loop is CASSLSGGGTEAFF. The CDR3 nucleotides read TGTGCCAGCAGTTTGTCCGGCGGGGGCACTGAAGCTTTCTTT.

The J gene is TRBJ2-2, the V gene TRBV6-6; D may be TRBD1 (7 bases). CDR3 size: 15 residues. The V and J ends lost 0 bases and 6 bases respectively, with 11 bases between them. Germline V gene data show CDR1 as MNHNY and CDR2 as SVGAGI (reference sequence). CDR3 bases: TGTGCCAGCAGTTACTCACAGGGGAGGTCCGGGGAGCTGTTTTTT. Translated: CASSYSQGRSGELFF.

The CDR3 region has the DNA TGTGCCAGCAGTTTAGGGCTTATCTACGAGCAGTACTTC. Its protein product is CASSLGLIYEQYF. This sequence joins TRBV27 and TRBJ2-7; D is unclear. CDR1 is MNHEY and CDR2 is SMNVEV in the germline V gene (reference sequence). V was shortened by 2 bases and J by 3 bases, with 8 bases between the two germline ends. The length of the CDR3 is 13 residues.

The chain recombines TRBV29-1 with TRBJ2-3; 8 bases match TRBD2. Germline V gene sequence: CDR1 SQVTM, CDR2 ANQGSEA. The CDR3 has 12 residues. Trimming at V came to 6 bases and at J to 6 bases, leaving 5 bases not matched to a gene. CDR3 sequence: CSVGLAGDTQYF. In DNA form, the CDR3 reads TGCAGCGTCGGACTAGCTGGGGATACGCAGTATTTT.

The chain employs TRBV5-4 and TRBJ1-2; 7 bases map to TRBD1. V lost 0 bases, J lost 8 bases, and 10 bases stayed unmatched. This CDR3 is 15 amino acids long. The germline CDR1 and CDR2 sequences are SGHNT and YYREEE (reference sequence). The CDR3 spells CASSLGGTGVGGYTF. In DNA form, the CDR3 reads TGTGCCAGCAGCTTGGGGGGAACAGGGGTCGGAGGCTACACCTTC.

The chain recombines TRBV7-9 with TRBJ2-7; 8 nucleotides align to TRBD2. The CDR3 runs 13 residues. V lost 5 bases, J lost 3 bases, and 3 bases stayed unmatched. CDR1 is SEHNR and CDR2 is FQNEAQ in the germline V gene (reference sequence). The CDR3 DNA sequence: TGTGCCAGCAGCCCGGGGGGGAGCTACGAGCAGTACTTC. It encodes CASSPGGSYEQYF.

This chain joins TRBV9 and TRBJ2-7, with 7 bases matching TRBD1. V gave up 4 bases and J gave up 3 bases; unmatched junction bases: 16. The CDR3 totals 17 residues. Germline V CDR1 and CDR2: SGDLS, YYNGEE. In nucleotides, the CDR3 is TGTGCCAGCAGCCTCCGAGGGTCCGCAGGGGGAATCTACGAGCAGTACTTC. As protein: CASSLRGSAGGIYEQYF.

The V call is TRBV30, the J call TRBJ1-5; D may be TRBD1 (6 bases). Germline V gene data show CDR1 as GTSNPN and CDR2 as SVGIG (reference sequence). The germline V and J ends were trimmed by 1 base and 2 bases, with 12 bases remaining between them. The CDR3 consists of 15 residues. The CDR3 sequence: CAWSGQVRGNQPQHF. CDR3 nucleotide sequence: TGTGCCTGGAGTGGACAGGTCCGAGGCAATCAGCCCCAGCATTTT.

This sequence joins TRBV6-5 and TRBJ2-3; no clear D gene. The CDR3 is 12 amino acids. Germline-derived CDR1 and CDR2 are MNHEY and SVGAGI. V was trimmed by 4 bases and J by 1 base, leaving 3 bases between them. The CDR3 coding sequence is TGTGCCAGCAGTTCCGGCACAGATACGCAGTATTTT. It encodes CASSSGTDTQYF.

The V and J genes are TRBV4-2 and TRBJ1-1; D might be TRBD1 (5 bases). With 3 bases removed from V and 6 bases from J, the gap between germline ends came to 14 bases. CDR1 LGHNA and CDR2 YNFKEQ come from the germline V gene. This CDR3 spans 14 amino acids. The DNA of the CDR3 is TGTGCCAGCAGCCAGCAGGGTTTCACCCCTGAAGCTTTCTTT. As protein: CASSQQGFTPEAFF.

V is TRBV10-3 and J is TRBJ1-2; possibly TRBD1 for D (5 bases). The V gene's germline CDR1 is ENHRY and CDR2 SYGVKD. The V gene lost 3 bases and the J gene lost 4 bases, with 9 bases spanning the gap. The CDR3 is 13 residues long. CDR3 region: CAISETGFYGYTF. The CDR3 nucleotides read TGTGCCATCAGTGAAACAGGATTCTATGGCTACACCTTC.

The J gene is TRBJ1-4, the V gene TRBV20-1; a weak D match, TRBD1 (5 bases). CDR1 DFQATT and CDR2 SNEGSKA come from the germline V gene (reference sequence). The CDR3 is 11 amino acids. Trimming took off 7 bases at V and 11 bases at J, with 14 bases between the two ends. The CDR3 loop is CSVIYRQKLFF. CDR3 coding DNA: TGCAGTGTCATATACCGACAGAAACTGTTTTTT.

The V gene is TRBV5-8, the J gene TRBJ1-5; 8 nucleotides line up with TRBD1. The CDR3 extends over 16 amino acids. The V gene's germline CDR1 is SGHTS and CDR2 YDEGEE. The V segment lost 1 base and the J segment 2 bases; nucleotides outside the gene matches: 5. The CDR3 DNA is TGTGCCAGCAGCTTGATCGGACAGGGTGGCAATCAGCCCCAGCATTTT. Encoded protein: CASSLIGQGGNQPQHF.

J is TRBJ1-1 and V is TRBV19, with 9 nucleotides matching TRBD1. Germline loops: CDR1 LNHDA, CDR2 SQIVND (reference sequence). The CDR3 is made up of 15 amino acids. The V and J ends lost 5 bases and 4 bases, in that order; junction bases with no gene match: 8. CDR3 in DNA: TGTGCCAGTAGTCTAAATAACAGGGGGCCCACTGAAGCTTTCTTT. It yields the protein CASSLNNRGPTEAFF.

The rearrangement joins TRBV30 to TRBJ1-6; 8 bases match TRBD1. The CDR3 has 14 residues. V dropped 1 base and J dropped 10; count of bases not matched to a gene: 6. Germline values: CDR1 GTSNPN, CDR2 SVGIG (reference sequence). CDR3 region: CAWSDGQGRSPLHF. The CDR3, as DNA: TGTGCCTGGAGTGATGGACAGGGACGGTCACCCCTCCACTTT.

The chain is built from TRBV6-5 and TRBJ2-5, with 13 bases identical to TRBD2. The CDR3 spans 15 residues. The junction had 6 bases not matched to a gene; V was cut back by 6 bases and J by 5 bases. Germline V lookup: CDR1 MNHEY, CDR2 SVGAGI. The CDR3 protein is CASRSGTSGIETQYF. CDR3 in DNA: TGTGCCAGCAGGTCCGGGACTAGCGGGATTGAGACCCAGTACTTC.

The V gene is TRBV15, the J gene TRBJ2-2; 9 bases fit TRBD1. This CDR3 is 15 amino acids long. Germline V gene data show CDR1 as LNHNV and CDR2 as YYDKDF (reference sequence). V trimming: 6 bases; J trimming: 4 bases; junction bases outside the gene matches: 6. CDR3 region: CATRVGDRATGELFF. The CDR3 nucleotides read TGTGCCACCAGGGTGGGGGACAGGGCCACCGGGGAGCTGTTTTTT.

The chain carries TRBV4-1 and TRBJ2-2, with a weak D call TRBD2 (6 bases). This CDR3 contains 17 residues. Trimming cost V 2 bases and J 4 bases, with 17 bases left between them. In germline, CDR1 is MGHRA, CDR2 YSYEKL. In nucleotides, the CDR3 is TGCGCCAGCAGCCAAAGCCCAGAACTAGCCGTCACCGGGGAGCTGTTTTTT. Its protein is CASSQSPELAVTGELFF.

The chain uses TRBV5-5 and TRBJ1-2; D gene uncertain. The CDR3 spans 13 residues. Trimming left V 1 base short and J 2 bases short, with 6 bases between. Germline V lookup: CDR1 SGHKS, CDR2 YYEKEE (reference sequence). For the CDR3, the DNA is TGTGCCAGCAGCTTGCCCCAAAACTATGGCTACACCTTC. This gives the protein CASSLPQNYGYTF. The variable domain in full, with the rest retrieved from reference TRBV5-5 and TRBJ1-2, is DAGVTQSPTHLIKTRGQQVTLRCSPISGHKSVSWYQQVLGQGPQFIFQYYEKEERGRGNFPDRFSARQFPNYSSELNVNALLLGDSALYLCASSLPQNYGYTFGSGTRLTVV.

The sample holds a few counts of this clone. The rearrangement uses TRBV11-3 and TRBJ2-1; 8 nucleotides agree with TRBD2. V lost 4 bases to trimming and J lost 0 bases; unmatched junction nucleotides: 5. This CDR3 has 16 amino acids. CDR1 is SGHNT, CDR2 YENEEA, per germline. CDR3: CASSSIAGSSYNEQFF. In nucleotides, the CDR3 is TGTGCCAGCAGCTCAATAGCGGGGAGCTCCTACAATGAGCAGTTCTTC.

The count of this clone is one. The rearrangement joins TRBV5-1 to TRBJ2-5; 10 bases are shared with TRBD1. There are 15 residues in the CDR3. The V gene end was trimmed by 5 bases and the J gene end by 3 bases; junction bases not matched to a gene: 7. From germline, CDR1 is SGHRS and CDR2 YFSETQ. The CDR3 DNA sequence: TGCGCCAGCAGAACCGGGACAGGGGATAAAGAGACCCAGTACTTC. It codes for CASRTGTGDKETQYF.

The chain is built from TRBV5-1 and TRBJ2-5, with TRBD2 matching over 8 bases. CDR3 length: 15 residues. Germline-derived CDR1 and CDR2 are SGHRS and YFSETQ. J lost 2 bases, V lost 7 bases, and 10 bases had no gene match. CDR3 in DNA: TGCGCCAGCCGAGACGGACTAGCTGTTCAAGAGACCCAGTACTTC. Translation: CASRDGLAVQETQYF.

This clone was counted ten times or more. The V call is TRBV12-3 or TRBV12-4, the J call TRBJ1-1, with D unclear. Trimming shortened V by 3 bases and J by 3 bases, and 8 bases separated the two germline ends. The CDR3 length is 13 residues. The DNA of the CDR3 is TGTGCCAGCAGTTTCTCGAGGGACACTGAAGCTTTCTTT. It translates to CASSFSRDTEAFF.

This clone is a singleton in its sample. The V call is TRBV30, the J call TRBJ2-5; D is undetermined. The CDR3 sequence is 15 residues long. Germline V gene sequence: CDR1 GTSNPN, CDR2 SVGIG (reference sequence). V was cut by 3 bases and J by 2 bases, with 16 bases left in between. The CDR3 DNA follows: TGTGCCTGGAGCCTTCCAGGCATTCAGCAAGAGACCCAGTACTTC. Amino acid sequence: CAWSLPGIQQETQYF.

V gene TRBV7-9 combines with J gene TRBJ2-3, with TRBD2 matching 8 bases. CDR3 size: 14 residues. Germline CDR1 is SEHNR and CDR2 is FQNEAQ (reference sequence). J was trimmed by 5 bases and V by 5 bases; bases with no gene match: 6. CDR3 bases: TGTGCCAGCAGCCTAGGACTAGCCGTAGATACGCAGTATTTT. This gives the protein CASSLGLAVDTQYF.

This clone appeared once. The chain links TRBV11-2 to TRBJ2-6; no reliable D call. Germline assignment: CDR1 SGHAT and CDR2 FQNNGV. This CDR3 comprises 15 residues. The V end lost 5 bases, the J end lost 2 bases, and 10 bases lay between the germline ends. In DNA, the CDR3 is TGTGCCAGCAGCCCCCTCTCGGCTGGGGCCAACGTCCTGACTTTC. It specifies CASSPLSAGANVLTF.

A remark on this clone: This CDR3 is also generated by other DNA sequences in the sample. This rearrangement joins TRBV19 to TRBJ2-7; D remains ambiguous. This CDR3 comprises 13 residues. The ends were cut back, 3 bases at V and 0 bases at J, with 6 bases in the middle. CDR1 is LNHDA, CDR2 SQIVND, per germline (reference sequence). For the CDR3, the DNA is TGTGCCAGTAGTATCCCCGGCTCCTACGAGCAGTACTTC. Residues: CASSIPGSYEQYF.

CDR3 nucleotides: TGTGCCAGCAGCCCAAGCGGGAGTAGGTACAATGAGCAGTTCTTC. This codes for CASSPSGSRYNEQFF. The chain is built from TRBV14 and TRBJ2-1, with 8 nucleotides matching TRBD2. CDR1 is SGHDN, CDR2 FVKESK, per germline. This CDR3 has 15 amino acids. Trimming took 4 bases from V and 4 from J; bases not matched to a gene: 6. Based on the CDR3 plus reference TRBV14 and TRBJ2-1, the full variable domain is EAGVTQFPSHSVIEKGQTVTLRCDPISGHDNLYWYRRVMGKEIKFLLHFVKESKQDESGMPNNRFLAERTGGTYSTLKVQPAELEDSGVYFCASSPSGSRYNEQFFGPGTRLTVL.

The chain is built from TRBV12-5 and TRBJ2-7; D unresolved. CDR1 is LGHNT, CDR2 FRNRAP, per germline. The V end was cut by 3 bases, the J end by 2 bases, with 11 bases between. The CDR3 consists of 14 residues. CDR3 nucleotides: TGTGCTAGTGGTTTCTTGCGCCCTCCCTACGAGCAGTACTTC. Amino acid sequence: CASGFLRPPYEQYF.